Listed here are 14 T cell receptor beta chains from one sample, sequenced in a study of chemoradiotherapy in HPV16-positive cancers (dated 2022 in TCRdb). Libraries were constructed by the immunoSEQ multiplex PCR assay. Drawn from immuneACCESS, this table holds only the in-frame rearrangements with V and J called that TCRdb kept. Clones are partly lost; checked studies trace under half to an unresolved V gene and leave the rest unexplained. The sample yields under 85,000 clones; about nine tenths were counted once. 4% to 5% of the sample rests with the top ten. The material was blood, obtained from a patient who underwent chemoradiotherapy. The receptors come from a human donor with HPV-associated anogenital cancer.

The chain uses TRBV28 and TRBJ1-5; 7 bases fit TRBD1. Trimming took 3 bases from V and 2 from J; bases not matched to a gene: 7. The CDR3 runs 16 residues. In germline, CDR1 is MDHEN, CDR2 SYDVKM. The CDR3 region is CASSFRQGRGNQPQHF. Written as DNA, the CDR3 is TGTGCCAGCAGTTTCAGACAGGGAAGAGGCAATCAGCCCCAGCATTTT.

The rearrangement links TRBV11-2 to TRBJ2-7, with a weak D call TRBD1 (5 bases). The ends were cut back, 0 bases at V and 5 bases at J, with 14 bases in the middle. CDR3 length: 15 amino acids. Germline V gene lookup returns CDR1 SGHAT and CDR2 FQNNGV. CDR3 coding DNA: TGTGCCAGCAGCTTAGACCAGGGTACTTGGAACGAGCAGTACTTC. Its translation: CASSLDQGTWNEQYF.

The chain has TRBV9 and TRBJ2-7; D may be TRBD2 (6 bases). The CDR3 has 15 residues. The V and J ends lost 0 bases and 1 base respectively, with 11 bases between them. Germline V gene sequence: CDR1 SGDLS, CDR2 YYNGEE. Written as DNA, the CDR3 is TGTGCCAGCAGCGTAGGCGGGATGACGTCCTACGAGCAGTACTTC. Protein product: CASSVGGMTSYEQYF. Based on the CDR3 plus reference TRBV9 and TRBJ2-7, the full variable domain is DSGVTQTPKHLITATGQRVTLRCSPRSGDLSVYWYQQSLDQGLQFLIQYYNGEERAKGNILERFSAQQFPDLHSELNLSSLELGDSALYFCASSVGGMTSYEQYFGPGTRLTVT.

J is TRBJ2-2 and V is TRBV12-5, with 8 bases identical to TRBD2. CDR3 length: 16 amino acids. V shed 0 bases and J 7 bases; nucleotides not matched to a gene: 7. Germline V lookup: CDR1 LGHNT, CDR2 FRNRAP. CDR3 nucleotide sequence: TGTGCTAGTGGTTTGGTTACTAGCGGTGGGAACGGGGAGCTGTTTTTT. It is translated as CASGLVTSGGNGELFF.

The rearrangement joins TRBV27 to TRBJ2-7; 11 nucleotides line up with TRBD2. V dropped 6 bases and J dropped 2; count of bases not matched to a gene: 6. Germline CDR1 MNHEY, CDR2 SMNVEV (reference sequence). The CDR3 contains 15 residues. The CDR3 loop is CASSLAGGGTYEQYF. In DNA form, the CDR3 reads TGTGCCAGCAGCTTAGCGGGAGGGGGTACCTACGAGCAGTACTTC.

The chain has TRBV28 and TRBJ2-5, with 10 bases identical to TRBD2. Germline V CDR1 and CDR2: MDHEN, SYDVKM. This CDR3 comprises 15 residues. With 5 bases clipped from V and 5 bases from J, the junction kept 8 bases outside the gene matches. The CDR3, as DNA: TGTGCCAGCAGTGCTAGCGGGAGAGGTTCGGAGACCCAGTACTTC. Amino acid sequence: CASSASGRGSETQYF.

The chain has TRBV7-9 and TRBJ1-2; no firm D call. V dropped 1 base and J dropped 0 bases, with 9 bases sitting between them. The germline CDR1 and CDR2 sequences are SEHNR and FQNEAQ (reference sequence). The CDR3 is 15 amino acids. CDR3 region: CASSLERLTNYGYTF. CDR3 DNA sequence: TGTGCCAGCAGCTTAGAAAGGTTAACTAACTATGGCTACACCTTC.

The V call is TRBV7-9, the J call TRBJ2-7; D ambiguous. The germline gives CDR1 SEHNR, CDR2 FQNEAQ (reference sequence). V was cut by 5 bases and J by 3 bases, with 5 bases left in between. The CDR3 is made up of 11 amino acids. CDR3 coding DNA: TGTGCCAGCAGCGCAAGCTACGAGCAGTACTTC. This codes for CASSASYEQYF.

The chain joins TRBV10-3 to TRBJ2-3; D possibly matches TRBD1 or TRBD2 (5 bases each). This CDR3 comprises 14 residues. CDR1 and CDR2 from the germline V gene are ENHRY and SYGVKD. V lost 11 bases and J lost 1, with 16 bases in between. Here the CDR3 reads CASRGGVGTDTQYF. DNA of the CDR3: TGTGCCTCTCGTGGGGGAGTCGGCACAGATACGCAGTATTTT.

This chain connects TRBV4-1 to TRBJ2-2, with 8 bases fitting TRBD2. V dropped 0 bases and J dropped 3; count of bases not matched to a gene: 6. This CDR3 spans 17 amino acids. The germline V gene encodes CDR1 MGHRA and CDR2 YSYEKL. The CDR3 loop reads CASSQERLAGDTGELFF. CDR3 in DNA: TGCGCCAGCAGCCAAGAGAGGCTAGCGGGTGACACCGGGGAGCTGTTTTTT.

This clone was found a few times. The chain employs TRBV6-6 and TRBJ2-7; 9 bases align to TRBD1. This CDR3 is built from 14 residues. Germline-derived CDR1 and CDR2 are MNHNY and SVGAGI (reference sequence). Trimming at V came to 2 bases and at J to 2 bases, leaving 1 base not matched to a gene. CDR3 sequence reads: CASSYGTGTYEQYF. The CDR3, as DNA: TGTGCCAGCAGTTACGGGACAGGGACCTACGAGCAGTACTTC.

CDR3 sequence: CARPLGQGATGELFF. For the CDR3, the DNA is TGCGCCAGACCCCTCGGACAGGGCGCCACCGGGGAGCTGTTTTTT. The gene calls are TRBV10-1 and TRBJ2-2; 8 bases match TRBD1. Unmatched junction bases numbered 10, after V lost 9 bases and J lost 4 bases. This CDR3 contains 15 residues. Germline CDR1 reads WNHNN; CDR2 reads SYGVQD (reference sequence).

V usage is TRBV5-6 and J usage is TRBJ1-2; D remains unclear. Trimming removed 3 bases at V and 5 bases at J, with 8 bases between. The CDR3 is made up of 12 amino acids. From germline, CDR1 is SGHDT and CDR2 YYEEEE. The CDR3 coding sequence is TGTGCCAGCAGCTCCGTAACGTATGGCTACACCTTC. It codes for CASSSVTYGYTF.

CDR3 residues: CASSPLLPQHF. The CDR3 bases are TGTGCCAGCAGTCCCCTTTTACCCCAGCATTTT. The chain carries TRBV27 and TRBJ1-5, with no clear D. Trimming left V 5 bases short and J 10 bases short, with 9 bases between. CDR3 length: 11 amino acids. CDR1 is MNHEY, CDR2 SMNVEV, per germline (reference sequence).